The next 20 T cell receptor beta chains were all read from a single sample in a study of blood T cell repertoires in COVID-19. Only in-frame clones appear in the TCRdb table, and some are missing; sequencing was by immunoSEQ multiplex PCR. The table has about 98,000 clones, 81% seen once; the top ten hold around a tenth. Input material: peripheral blood. Receptors originate from a woman older than 75 with acute or convalescent COVID-19.

The chain carries TRBV3-1 (or the pseudogene TRBV3-2) and TRBJ1-1; TRBD1 might be the D (6 bases). Germline lookup yields CDR1 LGHDT and CDR2 YNNKEL (reference sequence). CDR3 length: 12 residues. V was shortened by 4 bases and J by 3 bases, with 6 bases between the two germline ends. The CDR3 nucleotides are TGTGCCAGCAGCCCAGGGGACACTGAAGCTTTCTTT. It encodes CASSPGDTEAFF.

The gene calls are TRBV28 and TRBJ1-2; 7 bases fit TRBD1. The CDR3 contains 13 residues. Germline assignment: CDR1 MDHEN and CDR2 SYDVKM. V lost 5 bases and J lost 8; bases outside the gene matches: 8. The DNA of the CDR3 is TGTGCCAGCAGTCTCGACGACAGGGACGGCTACACCTTC. Translated, it gives CASSLDDRDGYTF.

This clone was detected a few times. The J gene is TRBJ2-2, the V gene TRBV7-2, with 7 positions matching TRBD1. CDR3 length equals 14 residues. Germline-derived CDR1 and CDR2 are SGHTA and FQGNSA. Trimming at V came to 4 bases and at J to 6 bases, leaving 5 bases not matched to a gene. Here the CDR3 DNA reads TGTGCCAGCAGCTCCAACGGACAGGCCGGGGAGCTGTTTTTT. It yields the protein CASSSNGQAGELFF.

The J gene is TRBJ2-3, the V gene TRBV9; 8 bases are a match to TRBD2. The CDR3 loop spans 14 amino acids. Germline values: CDR1 SGDLS, CDR2 YYNGEE. J was trimmed by 4 bases and V by 3 bases; bases with no gene match: 4. CDR3 in DNA: TGTGCCAGCAGCGCAGGACTAGCAGCAGATACGCAGTATTTT. As protein: CASSAGLAADTQYF.

V and J are TRBV19 and TRBJ2-2; 8 positions agree with TRBD1. This CDR3 is built from 13 residues. Germline CDR1 and CDR2: LNHDA and SQIVND (reference sequence). Trimming cost V 5 bases and J 6 bases; bases outside gene matches: 2. CDR3 DNA sequence: TGTGCCAGTAGTCCACAGGGGGCCGGGGAGCTGTTTTTT. Translation gives CASSPQGAGELFF.

The chain is built from TRBV6-2 or TRBV6-3 and TRBJ2-3; perhaps TRBD1 as D (6 bases). With 6 bases removed from V and 6 bases from J, the gap between germline ends came to 19 bases. The CDR3 is 15 residues long. In germline, CDR1 is MNHEY, CDR2 SVGEGT. CDR3 region: CASSRTSGTSDTQYF. In nucleotides, the CDR3 is TGTGCCAGCAGCCGTACCTCCGGGACATCCGATACGCAGTATTTT.

The genes are TRBV13 and TRBJ2-7, with 11 nucleotides matching TRBD1. This CDR3 comprises 15 residues. Germline values: CDR1 PRHDT, CDR2 FYEKMQ (reference sequence). V was pared by 0 bases and J by 5 bases, with 3 bases of the junction left unmatched. The CDR3 coding sequence is TGTGCCAGCAGCTTAGGGGGGACAGGGGGACACGAGCAGTACTTC. Amino acids: CASSLGGTGGHEQYF.

The sample holds one count of this clone. This chain links TRBV5-5 with TRBJ2-6; tentatively, D is TRBD2 (6 bases). From germline, CDR1 is SGHKS and CDR2 YYEKEE (reference sequence). This CDR3 has 15 residues. V was cut by 0 bases and J by 3 bases, with 7 bases left in between. CDR3 amino acids: CASSLAGSGANVLTF. For the CDR3, the DNA is TGTGCCAGCAGCTTGGCCGGGAGTGGGGCCAACGTCCTGACTTTC.

The V and J genes are TRBV3-1 (or the pseudogene TRBV3-2) and TRBJ2-7; 13 nucleotides agree with TRBD2. The CDR3 runs to 19 residues. CDR1 is LGHDT and CDR2 is YNNKEL in the germline V gene (reference sequence). V lost 4 bases and J lost 2; bases outside the gene matches: 14. Here the CDR3 DNA reads TGTGCCAGCAGCCCGATGGGGACTAGCGGGGAGGGCGGTCCCTACGAGCAGTACTTC. It encodes CASSPMGTSGEGGPYEQYF.

The J gene is TRBJ1-2, the V gene TRBV18; TRBD1 might be the D (6 bases). V lost 5 bases to trimming and J lost 2 bases, with 15 bases between them. Germline V gene sequence: CDR1 KGHSH, CDR2 LQKENI. The CDR3 length is 15 residues. In DNA, the CDR3 is TGTGCCAGCTCAGCCTCTCAGGGGTCCAACTATGGCTACACCTTC. Translating it yields CASSASQGSNYGYTF.

A few counts support this clone. The gene calls are TRBV3-1 (or the pseudogene TRBV3-2) and TRBJ2-7; 7 bases align to TRBD1. CDR1 LGHDT and CDR2 YNNKEL come from the germline V gene (reference sequence). The CDR3 length is 17 residues. The J segment lost 0 bases and the V segment lost 1 base, leaving 9 bases of the junction unmatched. CDR3 sequence: CASSQGRDRYSSYEQYF. The CDR3 DNA follows: TGTGCCAGCAGCCAAGGCCGGGACAGATATAGCTCCTACGAGCAGTACTTC.

This chain connects TRBV6-2 or TRBV6-3 to TRBJ1-6; 8 bases are a match to TRBD1. CDR3 length: 19 residues. V lost 6 bases to trimming and J lost 7 bases; unmatched junction nucleotides: 20. In germline, CDR1 is MNHEY, CDR2 SVGEGT. The CDR3 bases are TGTGCCAGCAGCCCCCTTGGACAGGGCCCTCAAGGGGGAAATTCACCCCTCCACTTT. It translates to CASSPLGQGPQGGNSPLHF.

This rearrangement joins TRBV7-3 to TRBJ2-2, with TRBD1 identical over 9 bases. Germline V lookup: CDR1 SGHTA, CDR2 FQGTGA. After removal of 4 bases from V and 5 bases from J, the junction contained 2 bases not matched to a gene. The CDR3 is 14 amino acids. The CDR3 DNA is TGTGCCAGCAGCTCTGGACAGGGGACCGGGGAGCTGTTTTTT. Protein: CASSSGQGTGELFF. Based on the CDR3 plus reference TRBV7-3 and TRBJ2-2, the full variable domain is GAGVSQTPSNKVTEKGKYVELRCDPISGHTALYWYRQSLGQGPEFLIYFQGTGAADDSGLPNDRFFAVRPEGSVSTLKIQRTERGDSAVYLCASSSGQGTGELFFGEGSRLTVL.

The chain links TRBV6-1 to TRBJ2-7, with 9 positions matching TRBD2. The CDR3 has 15 amino acids. Trimming at V came to 5 bases and at J to 4 bases, leaving 9 bases not matched to a gene. Germline CDR1 MNHNS, CDR2 SASEGT. The CDR3 DNA sequence: TGTGCCAGCAGTAGCCTGGGGACTAGCCCATACGAGCAGTACTTC. This codes for CASSSLGTSPYEQYF.

The chain joins TRBV3-1 (or the pseudogene TRBV3-2) to TRBJ1-2; D unclear. Germline CDR1 reads LGHDT; CDR2 reads YNNKEL (reference sequence). V dropped 0 bases and J dropped 5 bases, with 13 bases sitting between them. The CDR3 consists of 15 residues. CDR3 bases: TGTGCCAGCAGCCAAGACGGCACCCCCGGGTATGGCTACACCTTC. Encoded protein: CASSQDGTPGYGYTF.

This chain joins TRBV5-5 and TRBJ2-7; TRBD1 is a possible D gene (6 bases). The CDR3 totals 14 residues. Trimming removed 0 bases from V and 2 bases from J, with 9 bases in between. Germline loops: CDR1 SGHKS, CDR2 YYEKEE (reference sequence). Written as DNA, the CDR3 is TGTGCCAGCAGCTTGGGACAGGAGGCCTACGAGCAGTACTTC. It encodes CASSLGQEAYEQYF.

This clone was seen a handful of times. V and J are TRBV5-6 and TRBJ2-2; TRBD1 aligns across 7 bases. V gave up 5 bases and J gave up 0 bases; unmatched junction bases: 4. In germline, CDR1 is SGHDT, CDR2 YYEEEE. There are 15 residues in the CDR3. CDR3 sequence (DNA): TGTGCCAGCAGTTCCGGGACAGCGAACACCGGGGAGCTGTTTTTT. Protein product: CASSSGTANTGELFF.

As DNA, the CDR3 is TGTGCCACCAGTGACCCTAGCGGGGGCCGTAGCTCCTACAATGAGCAGTTCTTC. Its protein product is CATSDPSGGRSSYNEQFF. The V call is TRBV24-1, the J call TRBJ2-1; TRBD2 matches 10 bases. Germline CDR1 KGHDR, CDR2 SFDVKD. The ends lost 4 bases at V and 0 bases at J; junction bases unmatched: 8. The CDR3 spans 18 residues.

The rearrangement links TRBV29-1 to TRBJ2-1; 9 bases line up with TRBD2. The CDR3 has 13 residues. Germline assignment: CDR1 SQVTM and CDR2 ANQGSEA. The V and J ends lost 6 bases and 8 bases, in that order; junction bases with no gene match: 8. The CDR3 protein is CSVGSGGRHEQFF. The CDR3 DNA reads as TGCAGCGTGGGTAGCGGGGGCCGTCATGAGCAGTTCTTC.

This chain links TRBV12-3 or TRBV12-4 with TRBJ1-1; a possible D gene is TRBD1 (5 bases). The CDR3 length is 13 residues. V lost 2 bases and J lost 8, with 12 bases in between. CDR3 sequence (DNA): TGTGCCAGCAGTTTATGGCGCAGGGCCGAAGCTTTCTTT. Its translation: CASSLWRRAEAFF.